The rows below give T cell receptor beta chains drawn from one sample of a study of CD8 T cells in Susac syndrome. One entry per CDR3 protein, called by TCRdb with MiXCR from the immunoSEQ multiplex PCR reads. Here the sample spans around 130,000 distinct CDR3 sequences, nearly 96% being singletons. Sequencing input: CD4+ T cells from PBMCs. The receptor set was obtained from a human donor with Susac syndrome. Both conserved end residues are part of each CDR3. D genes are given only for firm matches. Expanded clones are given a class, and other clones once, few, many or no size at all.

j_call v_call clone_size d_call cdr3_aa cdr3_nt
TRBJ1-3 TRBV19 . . CASSTPAGNTIYF TGTGCCAGTAGTACGCCAGCTGGAAACACCATATATTTT
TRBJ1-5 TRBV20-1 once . CSAYAGTSNQPQHF TGCAGTGCTTATGCAGGGACGAGCAATCAGCCCCAGCATTTT
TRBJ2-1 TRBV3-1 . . CASSQGNSRGEQFF TGTGCCAGCAGCCAAGGAAATTCCCGCGGTGAGCAGTTCTTC
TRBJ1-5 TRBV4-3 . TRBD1 CASSQDLGQGASNQPQHF TGCGCCAGCAGCCAAGATTTGGGACAGGGGGCCAGCAATCAGCCCCAGCATTTT
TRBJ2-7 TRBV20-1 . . CSAPGDGDEQYF TGCAGTGCTCCAGGGGACGGTGATGAGCAGTACTTC
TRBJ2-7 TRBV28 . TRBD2 CASRPSGRAPYEQYF TGTGCCAGCAGGCCAAGCGGGAGGGCCCCCTACGAGCAGTACTTC
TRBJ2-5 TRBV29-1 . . CSVEGGSETQYF TGCAGCGTTGAAGGGGGATCGGAGACCCAGTACTTC
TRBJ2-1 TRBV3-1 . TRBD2 CASSQDFAGGPYNEQFF TGTGCCAGCAGCCAAGATTTTGCGGGAGGCCCCTACAATGAGCAGTTCTTC
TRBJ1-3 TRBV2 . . CASRQVRSGNTIYF TGTGCCAGCAGACAGGTTCGCTCTGGAAACACCATATATTTT
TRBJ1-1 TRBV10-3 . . CAIMTGLEAFF TGTGCCATCATGACTGGGCTTGAAGCTTTCTTT
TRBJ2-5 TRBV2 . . CASSEWGRAQYF TGTGCCAGCAGTGAATGGGGCCGAGCCCAGTACTTC
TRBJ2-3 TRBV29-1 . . CSVDTSADTQYF TGCAGCGTTGATACCTCGGCAGATACGCAGTATTTT
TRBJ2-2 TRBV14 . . CASSQEVTRRTGELFF TGTGCCAGCAGCCAAGAGGTGACCCGGAGGACCGGGGAGCTGTTTTTT
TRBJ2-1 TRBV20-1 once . CSAQPLNEQFF TGCAGTGCTCAACCCTTGAATGAGCAGTTCTTC
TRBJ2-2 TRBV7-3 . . CASSLDRYTGELFF TGTGCCAGCAGCTTAGACCGTTACACCGGGGAGCTGTTTTTT
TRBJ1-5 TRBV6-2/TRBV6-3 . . CASSYATLGNQPQHF TGTGCCAGCAGTTACGCAACCCTGGGGAATCAGCCCCAGCATTTT
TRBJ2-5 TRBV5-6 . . CASSLVGHQLETQYF TGTGCCAGCAGCTTGGTGGGCCATCAGCTGGAGACCCAGTACTTC
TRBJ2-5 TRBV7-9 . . CASSLEGGPRRGQETQYF TGTGCCAGCAGCTTAGAAGGTGGCCCACGGAGGGGCCAAGAGACCCAGTACTTC
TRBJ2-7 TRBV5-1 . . CASSLVQGRGEQYF TGCGCCAGCAGCTTGGTACAGGGGAGGGGCGAGCAGTACTTC
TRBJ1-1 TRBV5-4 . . CASRVDIAAGTEAFF TGTGCCAGCAGGGTGGATATTGCGGCGGGCACTGAAGCTTTCTTT
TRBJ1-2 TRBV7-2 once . CASSSRQSYGYTF TGTGCCAGCAGCTCCCGACAGAGCTATGGCTACACCTTC
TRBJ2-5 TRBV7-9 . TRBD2 CASSLARASGSETQYF TGTGCCAGCAGCTTAGCGAGGGCTAGCGGGAGTGAGACCCAGTACTTC
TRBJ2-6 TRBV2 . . CASIPGQGSGANVLTF TGTGCCAGCATCCCAGGCCAGGGCTCTGGGGCCAACGTCCTGACTTTC
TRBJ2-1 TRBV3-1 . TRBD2 CASSTTGGSGNEQFF TGTGCCAGCAGCACCACTGGCGGGAGTGGTAATGAGCAGTTCTTC
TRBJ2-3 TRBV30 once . CAWSVHKTTDTQYF TGTGCCTGGAGTGTACATAAGACGACAGATACGCAGTATTTT
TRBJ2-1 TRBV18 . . CASSPVRSSYNEQFF TGTGCCAGCTCACCAGTCCGGAGCTCCTACAATGAGCAGTTCTTC